The source of this T cell receptor (beta chain) is a study of control samples from healthy donors and cancer patients. TCRdb keeps only in-frame clones here, not all; method: immunoSEQ multiplex PCR. The profile shows about 120,000 clones, 88% of them singletons. The receptor was isolated from a man aged 35 to 55 in good health. The source material was blood.

The CDR3 reads CSVRGSYEQYF. In DNA, the CDR3 is TGCAGTGTTCGGGGGTCCTACGAGCAGTACTTC. The V and J genes are TRBV20-1 and TRBJ2-7, with D possibly matching TRBD2 (6 bases). V was cut by 7 bases and J by 1 base, with 8 bases left in between. Per germline, CDR1 DFQATT and CDR2 SNEGSKA (reference sequence). This CDR3 contains 11 residues.